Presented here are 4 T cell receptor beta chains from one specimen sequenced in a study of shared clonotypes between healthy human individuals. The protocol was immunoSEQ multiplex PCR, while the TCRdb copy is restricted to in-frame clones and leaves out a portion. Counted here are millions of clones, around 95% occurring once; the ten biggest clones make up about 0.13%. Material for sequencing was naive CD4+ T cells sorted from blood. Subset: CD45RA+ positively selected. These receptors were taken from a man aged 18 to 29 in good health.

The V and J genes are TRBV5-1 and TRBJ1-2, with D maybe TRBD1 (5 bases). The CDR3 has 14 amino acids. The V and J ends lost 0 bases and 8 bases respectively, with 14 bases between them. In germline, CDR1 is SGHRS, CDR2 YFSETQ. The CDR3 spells CASSLEEGAFGYTF. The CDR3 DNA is TGCGCCAGCAGCTTGGAAGAAGGGGCTTTCGGCTACACCTTC.

This CDR3 is CASSRELGNEQFF. In nucleotides, the CDR3 is TGTGCCAGCAGCCGAGAGTTGGGCAATGAGCAGTTCTTC. The rearrangement joins TRBV6-5 to TRBJ2-1; no reliable D call. Germline V gene data show CDR1 as MNHEY and CDR2 as SVGAGI. This CDR3 spans 13 amino acids. The V end lost 6 bases, the J end lost 6 bases, and 12 bases lay between the germline ends.

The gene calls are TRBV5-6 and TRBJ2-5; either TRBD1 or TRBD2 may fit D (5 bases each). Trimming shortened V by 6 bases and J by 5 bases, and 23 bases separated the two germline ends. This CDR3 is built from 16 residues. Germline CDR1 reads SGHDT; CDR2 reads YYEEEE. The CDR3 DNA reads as TGTGCCAGCATCCTCAAGTTCGGGGACCTGGGGGAGACCCAGTACTTC. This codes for CASILKFGDLGETQYF. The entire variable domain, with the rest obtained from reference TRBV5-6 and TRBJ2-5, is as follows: DAGVTQSPTHLIKTRGQQVTLRCSPKSGHDTVSWYQQALGQGPQFIFQYYEEEERQRGNFPDRFSGHQFPNYSSELNVNALLLGDSALYLCASILKFGDLGETQYFGPGTRLLVL.

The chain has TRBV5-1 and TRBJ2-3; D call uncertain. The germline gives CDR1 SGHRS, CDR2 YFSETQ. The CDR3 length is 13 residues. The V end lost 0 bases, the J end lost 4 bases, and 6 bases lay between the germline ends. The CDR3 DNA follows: TGCGCCAGCAGCTTGGCCGTTGCAGATACGCAGTATTTT. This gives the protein CASSLAVADTQYF.